The 25 T cell receptor beta chains below were found in one sample sequenced in a study of cytomegalovirus exposure and HLA in healthy donors. The PCR had 60 Vbeta and 13 Jbeta primers. Assay used: immunoSEQ multiplex PCR; TCRdb lists only in-frame clones, some missing. The sample yields 120,000 to 150,000 clones, about 64% seen once. The sample was PBMCs. These receptors originate from a man aged 55 to 70 in good health and CMV-seronegative.

The chain joins TRBV6-6 to TRBJ1-1; TRBD1 is a possible D gene (5 bases). Germline CDR1 is MNHNY and CDR2 is SVGAGI (reference sequence). This CDR3 region has 14 residues. The ends were cut back, 4 bases at V and 5 bases at J, with 14 bases in the middle. The CDR3 sequence is CASSSSGAGTEAFF. CDR3 bases: TGTGCCAGCAGTTCATCCGGAGCAGGGACTGAAGCTTTCTTT.

The CDR3 DNA follows: TGCGCCAGCAGTGAATTCAGGGACACTGAAGCTTTCTTT. This gives the protein CASSEFRDTEAFF. This rearrangement joins TRBV10-2 to TRBJ1-1; D is perhaps TRBD1 (5 bases). Germline V CDR1 and CDR2: WSHSY, SAAADI. Trimming shortened V by 3 bases and J by 3 bases, and 8 bases separated the two germline ends. This CDR3 is 13 amino acids long.

This clone was counted a few times. The genes are TRBV19 and TRBJ2-1; D is unresolved. Germline CDR1 and CDR2: LNHDA and SQIVND (reference sequence). Trimming removed 1 base at V and 2 bases at J, with 6 bases between. The CDR3 covers 14 residues. The CDR3: CASSIAQTYNEQFF. The CDR3 bases are TGTGCCAGTAGTATAGCACAGACCTACAATGAGCAGTTCTTC.

V gene TRBV4-3 combines with J gene TRBJ2-2; TRBD1 is a possible D gene (5 bases). Germline CDR1 LGHNA, CDR2 YSLEER. The V end lost 2 bases, the J end lost 6 bases, and 16 bases lay between the germline ends. The CDR3 has 16 residues. Here the CDR3 reads CASSQLGDQGAGELFF. In DNA, the CDR3 is TGCGCCAGCAGCCAACTAGGGGATCAGGGCGCCGGGGAGCTGTTTTTT.

J is TRBJ2-7 and V is TRBV5-6; a weak D match, TRBD1 (6 bases). Between the trimmed V and J ends, which lost 0 bases and 3 bases, there was a span of 13 bases. Germline assignment: CDR1 SGHDT and CDR2 YYEEEE. The CDR3 loop spans 15 amino acids. CDR3 in amino acids: CASSLALAGDYEQYF. CDR3 nucleotides: TGTGCCAGCAGCTTGGCCCTGGCAGGGGACTACGAGCAGTACTTC.

This clone came up a few times. The gene calls are TRBV6-1 and TRBJ1-2; 7 bases agree with TRBD1. V was pared by 1 base and J by 4 bases, with 3 bases of the junction left unmatched. The CDR3 covers 14 residues. Germline V CDR1 and CDR2: MNHNS, SASEGT. CDR3 bases: TGTGCCAGCAGTGAAGGGACAGGACGCTATGGCTACACCTTC. Its protein is CASSEGTGRYGYTF.

CDR3 amino acids: CASSSRTSGRSGSYNEQFF. The DNA of the CDR3 is TGCGCCAGCAGCTCACGGACTAGCGGGAGGAGTGGGTCCTACAATGAGCAGTTCTTC. The chain recombines TRBV5-1 with TRBJ2-1; 14 nucleotides match TRBD2. Per the germline V gene, CDR1 is SGHRS and CDR2 is YFSETQ. J was trimmed by 1 base and V by 3 bases; bases with no gene match: 9. The CDR3 consists of 19 residues.

The gene calls are TRBV7-2 and TRBJ2-7, with TRBD1 identical over 10 bases. From germline, CDR1 is SGHTA and CDR2 FQGNSA. Unmatched junction bases numbered 7, after V lost 5 bases and J lost 3 bases. This CDR3 region has 15 residues. The CDR3 is CASSLAGTGDYEQYF. The CDR3, as DNA: TGTGCCAGCAGCCTCGCCGGGACAGGGGACTACGAGCAGTACTTC. The whole variable domain, remainder taken from reference TRBV7-2 and TRBJ2-7, is GAGVSQSPSNKVTEKGKDVELRCDPISGHTALYWYRQSLGQGLEFLIYFQGNSAPDKSGLPSDRFSAERTGGSVSTLTIQRTQQEDSAVYLCASSLAGTGDYEQYFGPGTRLTVT.

The genes are TRBV7-2 and TRBJ2-7; 7 bases match TRBD2. CDR1 and CDR2 (germline): SGHTA, FQGNSA. There are 14 residues in the CDR3. V gave up 2 bases and J gave up 1 base; unmatched junction bases: 2. The CDR3 protein is CASSLRRESYEQYF. The CDR3 DNA reads as TGTGCCAGCAGCTTAAGGCGGGAGTCCTACGAGCAGTACTTC. Filled out from reference TRBV7-2 and TRBJ2-7, the complete variable domain reads GAGVSQSPSNKVTEKGKDVELRCDPISGHTALYWYRQSLGQGLEFLIYFQGNSAPDKSGLPSDRFSAERTGGSVSTLTIQRTQQEDSAVYLCASSLRRESYEQYFGPGTRLTVT.

The rearrangement links TRBV9 to TRBJ1-2; no clear D gene. Germline V gene data show CDR1 as SGDLS and CDR2 as YYNGEE. The CDR3 runs 13 residues. The ends were cut back, 3 bases at V and 4 bases at J, with 10 bases in the middle. CDR3 in DNA: TGTGCCAGCAGCGCCGGAGGCGGCTATGGCTACACCTTC. Translating gives CASSAGGGYGYTF.

The J gene is TRBJ2-3, the V gene TRBV5-1, with 12 bases matching TRBD2. The CDR3 runs 16 residues. J was trimmed by 4 bases and V by 2 bases; bases with no gene match: 5. The germline V gene has CDR1 SGHRS and CDR2 YFSETQ. CDR3 sequence reads: CASSLKTSGSADTQYF. The CDR3 bases are TGCGCCAGCAGCTTAAAGACTAGCGGGAGTGCAGATACGCAGTATTTT.

The chain couples TRBV4-3 to TRBJ1-1; D uncertain. CDR3 size: 16 residues. Trimming shortened V by 0 bases and J by 0 bases, and 11 bases separated the two germline ends. Germline CDR1 reads LGHNA; CDR2 reads YSLEER. This chain's CDR3 is CASSQDWSGMNTEAFF. The CDR3 nucleotides are TGCGCCAGCAGCCAAGATTGGTCAGGCATGAACACTGAAGCTTTCTTT.

This clone was seen a single time. V usage is TRBV5-1 and J usage is TRBJ1-2; D is ambiguous. V was pared by 2 bases and J by 4 bases, with 24 bases between. The CDR3 is 18 amino acids. Germline V CDR1 and CDR2: SGHRS, YFSETQ. The CDR3 spells CASSFGNVGKMRIYGYTF. The CDR3 DNA follows: TGCGCCAGCAGCTTCGGGAACGTGGGTAAGATGAGAATCTATGGCTACACCTTC.

In this sample, this clone turned up a few times. This rearrangement joins TRBV6-1 to TRBJ1-2, with 8 bases lining up with TRBD1. There are 15 residues in the CDR3. Germline loops: CDR1 MNHNS, CDR2 SASEGT. Trimming at V came to 1 base and at J to 8 bases, leaving 9 bases not matched to a gene. CDR3 sequence reads: CASSEVVTGAKGYTF. The CDR3 DNA sequence: TGTGCCAGCAGTGAAGTAGTGACAGGGGCGAAGGGCTACACCTTC.

The V call is TRBV30, the J call TRBJ2-3; TRBD2 matches at 14 bases. This CDR3 is built from 16 residues. Germline CDR1 GTSNPN, CDR2 SVGIG (reference sequence). The J segment lost 6 bases and the V segment lost 3 bases, leaving 8 bases of the junction unmatched. CDR3 DNA: TGTGCCTGGAGCCCCCGACTAGCGGGAGGGCCGGATACGCAGTATTTT. It codes for CAWSPRLAGGPDTQYF.

The chain employs TRBV27 and TRBJ2-7; 8 bases match TRBD1. The CDR3 is 15 residues long. V lost 3 bases, J lost 6 bases, and 10 bases stayed unmatched. CDR1 is MNHEY and CDR2 is SMNVEV in the germline V gene (reference sequence). The CDR3: CASSFSGQGSSEQYF. CDR3 DNA: TGTGCCAGCAGTTTTTCCGGACAGGGAAGTAGCGAGCAGTACTTC.

In this sample, this clone turned up once. The chain carries TRBV9 and TRBJ2-7, with 10 positions matching TRBD2. This CDR3 region has 15 residues. V was clipped by 4 bases and J by 2 bases; unmatched bases: 6. The germline CDR1 and CDR2 sequences are SGDLS and YYNGEE. CDR3 in amino acids: CASSPRLAGAYEQYF. CDR3 in DNA: TGTGCCAGCAGCCCTCGTCTAGCGGGAGCCTACGAGCAGTACTTC.

This clone was seen only once. The gene calls are TRBV28 and TRBJ1-5, with D perhaps matching TRBD1 (5 bases). V was clipped by 4 bases and J by 5 bases, with 9 bases between them. The CDR3 has 13 amino acids. CDR1 is MDHEN, CDR2 SYDVKM, per germline. CDR3 nucleotide sequence: TGTGCCAGCAGTTCCTCGGGGGATCAGCCCCAGCATTTT. As protein: CASSSSGDQPQHF.

The chain combines TRBV9 with TRBJ1-1, with 9 nucleotides matching TRBD1. Germline trimming cut 2 bases from V and 3 bases from J; bases unmatched to any gene: 14. The CDR3 has 18 amino acids. CDR1 SGDLS and CDR2 YYNGEE come from the germline V gene. In DNA, the CDR3 is TGTGCCAGCAGCGTTTCACCCGGGACAGGGATTTTAGACACTGAAGCTTTCTTT. This translates into CASSVSPGTGILDTEAFF. The full variable domain, with the rest looked up from reference TRBV9 and TRBJ1-1, is DSGVTQTPKHLITATGQRVTLRCSPRSGDLSVYWYQQSLDQGLQFLIQYYNGEERAKGNILERFSAQQFPDLHSELNLSSLELGDSALYFCASSVSPGTGILDTEAFFGQGTRLTVV.

V and J are TRBV20-1 and TRBJ1-1; TRBD1 agrees at 8 bases. V lost 3 bases and J lost 8; bases outside the gene matches: 2. The CDR3 length is 11 residues. Looked up from germline, CDR1 is DFQATT and CDR2 is SNEGSKA (reference sequence). This CDR3 is CSASGDREAFF. Written as DNA, the CDR3 is TGCAGTGCTAGCGGGGACAGGGAAGCTTTCTTT.

The genes are TRBV19 and TRBJ2-1; TRBD1 agrees at 8 bases. The ends lost 4 bases at V and 4 bases at J; junction bases unmatched: 6. CDR1 LNHDA and CDR2 SQIVND come from the germline V gene (reference sequence). CDR3 length: 15 residues. The CDR3 sequence is CASSRGTGEYNEQFF. CDR3 in DNA: TGTGCCAGTAGTAGAGGGACAGGCGAGTACAATGAGCAGTTCTTC.

J is TRBJ1-1 and V is TRBV25-1, with 10 bases matching TRBD1. This CDR3 region has 14 residues. Germline V lookup: CDR1 MGHDK, CDR2 SYGVNS. The V gene end was trimmed by 9 bases and the J gene end by 10 bases; junction bases not matched to a gene: 14. The CDR3 sequence: CARNKDRGELGAFF. The CDR3 DNA follows: TGTGCCAGAAATAAGGACAGGGGGGAACTAGGAGCTTTCTTT. Variable domain in full (rest from reference TRBV25-1 and TRBJ1-1): EADIYQTPRYLVIGTGKKITLECSQTMGHDKMYWYQQDPGMELHLIHYSYGVNSTEKGDLSSESTVSRIRTEHFPLTLESARPSHTSQYLCARNKDRGELGAFFGQGTRLTVV.

This chain links TRBV5-4 with TRBJ1-1, with D possibly TRBD1 on 5 matching bases. Germline CDR1 SGHNT, CDR2 YYREEE (reference sequence). The length of the CDR3 is 15 residues. V lost 5 bases, J lost 5 bases, and 19 bases lay in between. CDR3 sequence reads: CASRFMQGKGTEAFF. The CDR3 coding sequence is TGTGCCAGCAGATTCATGCAGGGAAAGGGGACTGAAGCTTTCTTT.

This chain links TRBV9 with TRBJ2-7; TRBD1 might be the D (5 bases). Trimming cost V 4 bases and J 3 bases, with 8 bases left between them. CDR1 and CDR2 from the germline V gene are SGDLS and YYNGEE. This CDR3 has 12 residues. The CDR3, as DNA: TGTGCCAGCAGCTCCGACAGCTACGAGCAGTACTTC. The encoded protein is CASSSDSYEQYF.

The chain has TRBV6-1 and TRBJ2-7, with D maybe TRBD2 (6 bases). The CDR3 has 13 amino acids. Trimming removed 4 bases at V and 4 bases at J, with 11 bases between. Per the germline V gene, CDR1 is MNHNS and CDR2 is SASEGT. The DNA of the CDR3 is TGTGCCAGCAGTGGGGGACTCAGGTACGAGCAGTACTTC. It translates to CASSGGLRYEQYF.